In its sample, the clone carrying this TCR beta chain was seen once. The antigen remains unidentified. The sample originates from a study of T cell responses to AZD1222 COVID-19 vaccine. Study conclusions and caveats: Repertoires were sampled only after the peak T cell response.

The protocol was immunoSEQ multiplex PCR, while the TCRdb copy is restricted to in-frame clones and leaves out a portion. The data hold around 99,000 clones, with roughly 90% observed a single time. The sample in question was peripheral blood, obtained on day 0 of AZD1222 vaccination. The receptor was derived from an adult in good health.

This CDR3 reads CASSKGATPTSPYNEQFF. CDR3 nucleotides: TGTGCCAGCTCTAAGGGAGCGACCCCGACCTCACCCTACAATGAGCAGTTCTTC. This sequence joins TRBV18 and TRBJ2-1; possibly TRBD2 for D (5 bases). The germline gives CDR1 KGHSH, CDR2 LQKENI. This CDR3 has 18 amino acids. Between the trimmed V and J ends, which lost 6 bases and 2 bases, there was a span of 23 bases. Full variable domain (outside the CDR3, taken from reference TRBV18 and TRBJ2-1): NAGVMQNPRHLVRRRGQEARLRCSPMKGHSHVYWYRQLPEEGLKFMVYLQKENIIDESGMPKERFSAEFPKEGPSILRIQQVVRGDSAAYFCASSKGATPTSPYNEQFFGPGTRLTVL.